These 5 T cell receptor beta chains were sequenced from one sample in a study of vaccination effects on CD4 cells after COVID-19. Upon completion of 10 to 11 days in culture, CD4+ T cells were isolated. The data were produced by immunoSEQ multiplex PCR, yet TCRdb's version contains in-frame clones alone and is incomplete. The data contain 50,000 or so clones, around 67% of them singletons. Antigens for these TCRs are unknown. Specimen: CD4+ T cells from PBMCs cultured without peptide, collected before COVID-19 vaccination. These receptors were collected from a human donor who received a COVID-19 vaccine.

The chain links TRBV5-4 to TRBJ2-7; the D is unclear. The V end lost 3 bases, the J end lost 3 bases, and 13 bases lay between the germline ends. The germline V gene has CDR1 SGHNT and CDR2 YYREEE (reference sequence). The CDR3 extends over 14 amino acids. The CDR3 coding sequence is TGTGCCAGCAGCTCCCACCCCTTCTTCTACGAGCAGTACTTC. Translation gives CASSSHPFFYEQYF.

V is TRBV7-3 and J is TRBJ2-4; tentative D call: TRBD1 (5 bases). Trimming shortened V by 5 bases and J by 8 bases, and 13 bases separated the two germline ends. The CDR3 has 13 residues. The germline V gene encodes CDR1 SGHTA and CDR2 FQGTGA. CDR3 nucleotides: TGTGCCAGCAGCCGAAGGGGCGAGGACATTCAGTACTTC. Translating it yields CASSRRGEDIQYF.

V is TRBV18 and J is TRBJ2-3; D perhaps matches TRBD1 (7 bases). The CDR3 has 14 residues. Trimming removed 2 bases at V and 4 bases at J, with 10 bases between. Germline values: CDR1 KGHSH, CDR2 LQKENI. The CDR3 sequence: CASSPGGGPDTQYF. The DNA of the CDR3 is TGTGCCAGCTCACCAGGAGGGGGCCCAGATACGCAGTATTTT.

The chain has TRBV23-1 and TRBJ2-1; 7 bases are a match to TRBD2. TRBV23-1 is sorted into the ORF group, with uncertain function. V was clipped by 0 bases and J by 3 bases; unmatched bases: 5. The CDR3 is made up of 16 amino acids. The CDR3 region has the DNA TGCGCCAGCAGTCAATCCTCTGGGAGGGGCTACAATGAGCAGTTCTTC. This translates into CASSQSSGRGYNEQFF.

The chain joins TRBV5-1 to TRBJ2-6; D possibly matches TRBD1 or TRBD2 (5 bases each). CDR3 length: 16 residues. Germline V lookup: CDR1 SGHRS, CDR2 YFSETQ. With 3 bases removed from V and 3 bases from J, the gap between germline ends came to 13 bases. The CDR3 reads CASSSSGAFGANVLTF. The CDR3 DNA follows: TGCGCCAGCAGCTCCTCCGGGGCGTTTGGGGCCAACGTCCTGACTTTC.